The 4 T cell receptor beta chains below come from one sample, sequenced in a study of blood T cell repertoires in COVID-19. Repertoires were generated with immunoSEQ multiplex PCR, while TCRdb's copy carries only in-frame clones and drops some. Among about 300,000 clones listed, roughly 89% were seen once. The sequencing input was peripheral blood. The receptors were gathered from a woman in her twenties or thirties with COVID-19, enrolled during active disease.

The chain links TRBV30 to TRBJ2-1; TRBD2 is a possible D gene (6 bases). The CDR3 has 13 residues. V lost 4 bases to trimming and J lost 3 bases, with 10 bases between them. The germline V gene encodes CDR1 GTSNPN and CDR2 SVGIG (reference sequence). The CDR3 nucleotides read TGTGCCTGGACCCTGGAGGGCTACAATGAGCAGTTCTTC. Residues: CAWTLEGYNEQFF.

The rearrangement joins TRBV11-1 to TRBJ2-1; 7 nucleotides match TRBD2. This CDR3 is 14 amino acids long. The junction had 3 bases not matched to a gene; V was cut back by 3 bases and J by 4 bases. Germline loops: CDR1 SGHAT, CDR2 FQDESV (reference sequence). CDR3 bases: TGTGCCAGCAGCTTGGCGGGGGAATACAATGAGCAGTTCTTC. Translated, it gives CASSLAGEYNEQFF.

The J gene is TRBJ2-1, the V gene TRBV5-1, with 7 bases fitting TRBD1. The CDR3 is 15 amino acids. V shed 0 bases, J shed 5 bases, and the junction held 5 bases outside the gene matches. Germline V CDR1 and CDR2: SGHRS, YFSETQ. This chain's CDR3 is CASSLAGQINNEQFF. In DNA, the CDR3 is TGCGCCAGCAGCTTGGCGGGACAGATCAACAATGAGCAGTTCTTC.

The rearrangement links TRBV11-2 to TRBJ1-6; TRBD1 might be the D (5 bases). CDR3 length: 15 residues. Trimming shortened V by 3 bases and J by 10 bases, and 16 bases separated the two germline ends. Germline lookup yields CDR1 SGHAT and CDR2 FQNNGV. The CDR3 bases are TGTGCCAGCAGCTTCGGTAGCAGGGTAGAATCACCCCTCCACTTT. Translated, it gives CASSFGSRVESPLHF.